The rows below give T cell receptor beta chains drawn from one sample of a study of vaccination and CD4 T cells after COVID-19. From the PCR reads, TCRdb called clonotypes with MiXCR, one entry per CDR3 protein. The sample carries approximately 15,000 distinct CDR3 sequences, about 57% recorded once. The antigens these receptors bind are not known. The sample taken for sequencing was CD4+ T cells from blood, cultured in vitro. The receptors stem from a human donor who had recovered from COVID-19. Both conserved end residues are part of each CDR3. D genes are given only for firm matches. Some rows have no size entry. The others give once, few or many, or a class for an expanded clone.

cdr3_nt: TGTGCCACCCGGGACTCTTACACCGGGGAGCTGTTTTTT
cdr3_aa: CATRDSYTGELFF
d_call: .
clone_size: .
j_call: TRBJ2-2
v_call: TRBV28

cdr3_nt: TGCGCCAGCAGACTAGCGGGAGGGAGTGAAAACGAGCAGTACTTC
cdr3_aa: CASRLAGGSENEQYF
d_call: TRBD2
clone_size: .
j_call: TRBJ2-7
v_call: TRBV5-1

cdr3_nt: TGTGCCAGCAGCCCCAGACAGGGGGCTTATAATTCACCCCTCCACTTT
cdr3_aa: CASSPRQGAYNSPLHF
d_call: TRBD1
clone_size: .
j_call: TRBJ1-6
v_call: TRBV14

cdr3_nt: TGCGCCAGCAGCTTGGGTCGCGGGAGAGTCTACGAGCAGTACTTC
cdr3_aa: CASSLGRGRVYEQYF
d_call: TRBD2
clone_size: .
j_call: TRBJ2-7
v_call: TRBV5-1

cdr3_nt: TGTGCCGGCCGGGACAGGTTCACAGATACGCAGTATTTT
cdr3_aa: CAGRDRFTDTQYF
d_call: TRBD1
clone_size: .
j_call: TRBJ2-3
v_call: TRBV10-3

cdr3_nt: TGTGCCACCAGAAGGAGCGGGGGAGAGACCCAGTACTTC
cdr3_aa: CATRRSGGETQYF
d_call: TRBD2
clone_size: .
j_call: TRBJ2-5
v_call: TRBV24-1

cdr3_nt: TGTGCCAGCCTCTTGGGCACTGAAGCTTTCTTT
cdr3_aa: CASLLGTEAFF
d_call: .
clone_size: .
j_call: TRBJ1-1
v_call: TRBV6-1

cdr3_nt: TGTGCCAGCAGCCTGCGGACAGGTGGTTTTGGCTACACCTTC
cdr3_aa: CASSLRTGGFGYTF
d_call: TRBD1
clone_size: .
j_call: TRBJ1-2
v_call: TRBV14

cdr3_nt: TGTGCCAGCAGTTACTCGTGGGGGCCGGGATATGGCTACACCTTC
cdr3_aa: CASSYSWGPGYGYTF
d_call: .
clone_size: .
j_call: TRBJ1-2
v_call: TRBV6-5

cdr3_nt: TGCAGTGCTAGAGACTTACGGTCCGCCAATGAGCAGTTCTTC
cdr3_aa: CSARDLRSANEQFF
d_call: .
clone_size: .
j_call: TRBJ2-1
v_call: TRBV20-1

cdr3_nt: TGTGCCAGCAGCCCTCGATGGGACACCGGGGAGCTGTTTTTT
cdr3_aa: CASSPRWDTGELFF
d_call: .
clone_size: .
j_call: TRBJ2-2
v_call: TRBV7-7

cdr3_nt: TGCAGTGCTAGAGGATTACCAATGAACACTGAAGCTTTCTTT
cdr3_aa: CSARGLPMNTEAFF
d_call: .
clone_size: .
j_call: TRBJ1-1
v_call: TRBV20-1

cdr3_nt: TGCAGTGCTAGAGATGCCGCGCGGGAACGGGAGACCCAGTACTTC
cdr3_aa: CSARDAARERETQYF
d_call: .
clone_size: .
j_call: TRBJ2-5
v_call: TRBV20-1

cdr3_nt: TGCAGTGCTAGGGGGGAAAGGGGGTACACTGAAGCTTTCTTT
cdr3_aa: CSARGERGYTEAFF
d_call: .
clone_size: .
j_call: TRBJ1-1
v_call: TRBV20-1

cdr3_nt: TGCAGTGCTAGAGGGACGAAGGAGCCCACAGATACGCAGTATTTT
cdr3_aa: CSARGTKEPTDTQYF
d_call: .
clone_size: .
j_call: TRBJ2-3
v_call: TRBV20-1

cdr3_nt: TGTGCCATCAAACCCGGGTCAGGGGAAGAGACCCAGTACTTC
cdr3_aa: CAIKPGSGEETQYF
d_call: .
clone_size: few
j_call: TRBJ2-5
v_call: TRBV6-1

cdr3_nt: TGTGCCAGCACCTCTGTCGTGTGGAACACTGAAGCTTTCTTT
cdr3_aa: CASTSVVWNTEAFF
d_call: .
clone_size: .
j_call: TRBJ1-1
v_call: TRBV6-2/TRBV6-3

cdr3_nt: TGTGCCAGCAGTCAGGGTCAAGATCGCGAGCAGTACTTC
cdr3_aa: CASSQGQDREQYF
d_call: .
clone_size: .
j_call: TRBJ2-7
v_call: TRBV2

cdr3_nt: TGTGCCAGCTCACCGCGAGGAGTCACCACTGAAGCTTTCTTT
cdr3_aa: CASSPRGVTTEAFF
d_call: .
clone_size: once
j_call: TRBJ1-1
v_call: TRBV18

cdr3_nt: TGCAGTGCTAGAGAGTTCCGGGATTCGGGGGTCTACGAGCAGTACTTC
cdr3_aa: CSAREFRDSGVYEQYF
d_call: .
clone_size: .
j_call: TRBJ2-7
v_call: TRBV20-1

cdr3_nt: TGTGCCAGCAGTCTAACCTACGAGCAGTACTTC
cdr3_aa: CASSLTYEQYF
d_call: .
clone_size: few
j_call: TRBJ2-7
v_call: TRBV28

cdr3_nt: TGTGCCAGCAGCCCTAAGTACGGGACAGGGCCCGAAAAACTGTTTTTT
cdr3_aa: CASSPKYGTGPEKLFF
d_call: TRBD1
clone_size: few
j_call: TRBJ1-4
v_call: TRBV7-9

cdr3_nt: TGTGCCAGCAGATGGGGTCTCGGAGGGCAGAACACTGAAGCTTTCTTT
cdr3_aa: CASRWGLGGQNTEAFF
d_call: .
clone_size: .
j_call: TRBJ1-1
v_call: TRBV6-1